A single sample is the source of the 21 T cell receptor beta chains below, sequenced in a study of blood T cell repertoires in COVID-19. The method was immunoSEQ multiplex PCR; TCRdb's version includes in-frame clones alone and lacks a portion of them. The sample has approximately 290,000 clones, 75% to 90% seen once. Specimen: peripheral blood. These receptors were obtained from a man between 18 and 35 years old with active or convalescent COVID-19.

This sequence joins TRBV28 and TRBJ1-2; possible D gene TRBD1, 6 bases. This CDR3 contains 16 residues. The germline CDR1 and CDR2 sequences are MDHEN and SYDVKM. V was trimmed by 3 bases and J by 11 bases, leaving 25 bases between them. CDR3 sequence: CASSFPGRGGSGLYTF. In DNA form, the CDR3 reads TGTGCCAGCAGTTTCCCTGGCAGGGGAGGGTCTGGGCTATACACCTTC.

V is TRBV19 and J is TRBJ1-6, with TRBD1 identical over 7 bases. The V and J ends lost 8 bases and 10 bases, in that order; junction bases with no gene match: 11. This CDR3 comprises 14 residues. Germline-derived CDR1 and CDR2 are LNHDA and SQIVND (reference sequence). In DNA, the CDR3 is TGTGCCAGTTTGGACAGGCCTTGGGGATCACCCCTCCACTTT. Protein product: CASLDRPWGSPLHF.

This chain links TRBV3-1 (or the pseudogene TRBV3-2) with TRBJ2-4; weak D call: TRBD2 (7 bases). Germline loops: CDR1 LGHDT, CDR2 YNNKEL (reference sequence). The ends were cut back, 4 bases at V and 8 bases at J, with 12 bases in the middle. CDR3 length: 13 residues. CDR3 residues: CASSPDGGHIQYF. The CDR3 DNA reads as TGTGCCAGCAGCCCAGACGGGGGGCACATTCAGTACTTC.

The V gene is TRBV4-1, the J gene TRBJ1-1; D remains unclear. The length of the CDR3 is 14 residues. The ends were cut back, 1 base at V and 1 base at J, with 7 bases in the middle. The germline V gene encodes CDR1 MGHRA and CDR2 YSYEKL. CDR3 nucleotide sequence: TGCGCCAGCAGCCAAGGCCCAGGGAACACTGAAGCTTTCTTT. It encodes CASSQGPGNTEAFF.

The V call is TRBV18, the J call TRBJ1-5; 8 bases are a match to TRBD1. This CDR3 comprises 16 residues. V was pared by 5 bases and J by 2 bases, with 8 bases of the junction left unmatched. CDR1 and CDR2 from the germline V gene are KGHSH and LQKENI. DNA of the CDR3: TGTGCCAGCTCAGCTAGGGGGACAGGAGGCAATCAGCCCCAGCATTTT. Translated, it gives CASSARGTGGNQPQHF.

The rearrangement joins TRBV28 to TRBJ2-2; 7 nucleotides align to TRBD1. This CDR3 is built from 15 residues. From germline, CDR1 is MDHEN and CDR2 SYDVKM. J gave up 2 bases and V 5 bases, and 5 bases lay outside the gene matches. CDR3: CASSPGQVNTGELFF. The CDR3 DNA follows: TGTGCCAGCAGTCCTGGACAGGTTAACACCGGGGAGCTGTTTTTT. Complete variable domain (other parts from reference TRBV28 and TRBJ2-2): DVKVTQSSRYLVKRTGEKVFLECVQDMDHENMFWYRQDPGLGLRLIYFSYDVKMKEKGDIPEGYSVSREKKERFSLILESASTNQTSMYLCASSPGQVNTGELFFGEGSRLTVL.

The chain uses TRBV6-6 and TRBJ1-2; the D gene is possibly TRBD1 (6 bases). The CDR3 length is 14 residues. Germline lookup yields CDR1 MNHNY and CDR2 SVGAGI (reference sequence). V was clipped by 2 bases and J by 2 bases, with 9 bases between them. CDR3 loop: CASSYRTVNYGYTF. CDR3 nucleotides: TGTGCCAGCAGTTACAGGACAGTAAACTATGGCTACACCTTC.

This clone appeared once. This chain joins TRBV7-8 and TRBJ1-2; no firm D call. V dropped 0 bases and J dropped 8 bases, with 16 bases sitting between them. The CDR3 is 15 amino acids. Germline V gives CDR1 SGHVS, CDR2 FQNEAQ. The CDR3 loop reads CASSLAFGEGKGYTF. Written as DNA, the CDR3 is TGTGCCAGCAGCTTAGCCTTCGGGGAAGGGAAGGGCTACACCTTC.

This chain joins TRBV14 and TRBJ1-2; D may be TRBD1 (5 bases). Germline CDR1 is SGHDN and CDR2 is FVKESK. The V end lost 2 bases, the J end lost 3 bases, and 16 bases lay between the germline ends. The CDR3 is 16 amino acids. In DNA form, the CDR3 reads TGTGCCAGCAGCCAACCCTTGGGGCGTTATGACTATGGCTACACCTTC. Residues: CASSQPLGRYDYGYTF.

The genes are TRBV19 and TRBJ2-7; 7 nucleotides align to TRBD2. The CDR3 is made up of 13 amino acids. Germline assignment: CDR1 LNHDA and CDR2 SQIVND (reference sequence). Losses at the gene ends were 7 bases for V and 6 bases for J; bases not matched to a gene: 9. CDR3 amino acids: CASKGGLVGEQYF. Written as DNA, the CDR3 is TGTGCCAGTAAAGGCGGACTAGTTGGCGAGCAGTACTTC.

V gene TRBV19 combines with J gene TRBJ2-7; 9 bases fit TRBD2. Germline trimming cut 5 bases from V and 4 bases from J; bases unmatched to any gene: 3. The CDR3 is 13 residues long. Germline lookup yields CDR1 LNHDA and CDR2 SQIVND (reference sequence). Written as DNA, the CDR3 is TGTGCCAGTAGTTCTAGCGGGGCGTACGAGCAGTACTTC. Translating it yields CASSSSGAYEQYF. The complete variable domain, with remaining parts taken from reference TRBV19 and TRBJ2-7, reads DGGITQSPKYLFRKEGQNVTLSCEQNLNHDAMYWYRQDPGQGLRLIYYSQIVNDFQKGDIAEGYSVSREKKESFPLTVTSAQKNPTAFYLCASSSSGAYEQYFGPGTRLTVT.

The genes are TRBV6-6 and TRBJ2-4; 10 bases are shared with TRBD1. This CDR3 has 15 residues. Germline CDR1 and CDR2: MNHNY and SVGAGI (reference sequence). J was trimmed by 5 bases and V by 1 base; bases with no gene match: 2. DNA of the CDR3: TGTGCCAGCAGTTACTTAGGGACAGGGGAAAACATTCAGTACTTC. Amino acid sequence: CASSYLGTGENIQYF.

Regarding this clone: The same CDR3 arises from other DNA sequences in this sample as well. The rearrangement links TRBV4-3 to TRBJ2-1, with 13 nucleotides matching TRBD2. The germline gives CDR1 LGHNA, CDR2 YSLEER. The CDR3 sequence is 17 residues long. The ends lost 0 bases at V and 5 bases at J; junction bases unmatched: 4. In DNA, the CDR3 is TGCGCCAGCAGCCAAGATCTTACTAGCGGGGGGGACAATGAGCAGTTCTTC. This gives the protein CASSQDLTSGGDNEQFF.

As for this clone: The sample carries other DNA sequences with the same CDR3. The rearrangement uses TRBV12-3 or TRBV12-4 and TRBJ1-1, with no clear D. V was clipped by 3 bases and J by 4 bases, with 3 bases between them. This CDR3 contains 11 residues. The CDR3 here is CASSFGTEAFF. As DNA, the CDR3 is TGTGCCAGCAGTTTCGGCACTGAAGCTTTCTTT.

This chain uses TRBV27 with TRBJ2-2, with 7 positions matching TRBD1. Trimming at V came to 6 bases and at J to 6 bases, leaving 13 bases not matched to a gene. The CDR3 loop spans 16 amino acids. The germline V gene encodes CDR1 MNHEY and CDR2 SMNVEV (reference sequence). CDR3: CASSLRQGRDPGELFF. Here the CDR3 DNA reads TGTGCCAGCAGCCTAAGACAGGGCCGGGACCCCGGGGAGCTGTTTTTT.

The chain recombines TRBV5-1 with TRBJ1-4; 8 positions agree with TRBD1. The CDR3 contains 15 residues. V dropped 3 bases and J dropped 3; count of bases not matched to a gene: 4. The germline V gene encodes CDR1 SGHRS and CDR2 YFSETQ. In nucleotides, the CDR3 is TGCGCCAGCAGCTCCGGACAGGGCGCTAATGAAAAACTGTTTTTT. It yields the protein CASSSGQGANEKLFF.

The V gene is TRBV7-9, the J gene TRBJ1-5; no clear D gene. The CDR3 is 14 amino acids. V was trimmed by 1 base and J by 3 bases, leaving 7 bases between them. Germline V gene lookup returns CDR1 SEHNR and CDR2 FQNEAQ (reference sequence). Here the CDR3 reads CASSLGGLNQPQHF. The CDR3, as DNA: TGTGCCAGCAGCTTAGGAGGGCTCAATCAGCCCCAGCATTTT.

This chain connects TRBV28 to TRBJ2-5; tentatively, D is TRBD1 (5 bases). CDR1 and CDR2 from the germline V gene are MDHEN and SYDVKM. V lost 6 bases and J lost 0, with 11 bases in between. The CDR3 contains 14 residues. CDR3 sequence: CASRIQEYQETQYF. CDR3 coding DNA: TGTGCCAGCAGGATACAGGAGTACCAAGAGACCCAGTACTTC.

The gene calls are TRBV7-8 and TRBJ2-6, with no clear D. Germline V gene sequence: CDR1 SGHVS, CDR2 FQNEAQ. The CDR3 loop spans 15 amino acids. Trimming stripped 2 bases from V and 2 bases from J, with 7 bases between. The CDR3 reads CASSLWQTGANVLTF. The CDR3 nucleotides are TGTGCCAGCAGCTTATGGCAGACTGGGGCCAACGTCCTGACTTTC.

J is TRBJ2-7 and V is TRBV5-1; TRBD1 matches at 11 bases. J was trimmed by 2 bases and V by 3 bases; bases with no gene match: 7. Germline CDR1 reads SGHRS; CDR2 reads YFSETQ. The length of the CDR3 is 16 residues. This CDR3 is CASSYDGTGGTYEQYF. The CDR3 coding sequence is TGCGCCAGCAGCTACGACGGGACAGGGGGAACCTACGAGCAGTACTTC. The full variable domain, in which reference TRBV5-1 and TRBJ2-7 provide the parts outside the CDR3, is KAGVTQTPRYLIKTRGQQVTLSCSPISGHRSVSWYQQTPGQGLQFLFEYFSETQRNKGNFPGRFSGRQFSNSRSEMNVSTLELGDSALYLCASSYDGTGGTYEQYFGPGTRLTVT.

Only a few counts were recorded for this clone. The chain is built from TRBV6-4 and TRBJ1-5; weak D call: TRBD1 (6 bases). The CDR3 has 17 amino acids. V lost 11 bases and J lost 0, with 23 bases in between. Germline V gene lookup returns CDR1 MRHNA and CDR2 SNTAGT. CDR3 DNA: TGTGCCCCCAGATATGAGGCGGACAGCGATAGCAATCAGCCCCAGCATTTT. It is translated as CAPRYEADSDSNQPQHF.